The entry below describes one TCR beta chain. This sample stems from a study of blood T cell repertoires in COVID-19. Turning to the study itself: T cells, B-cell-depleted T cells, or PBMCs provided the cDNA or gDNA that served as material.

Germline values: CDR1 KGHSH, CDR2 LQKENI. The J segment lost 2 bases and the V segment lost 6 bases, leaving 1 base of the junction unmatched. The CDR3 spans 13 residues. Original analysis: By means of reference gene primer amplification, nucleated cell counts were estimated. The protocol was immunoSEQ multiplex PCR, while the TCRdb copy is restricted to in-frame clones and leaves out a portion. V and J calls plus clone size are reproduced from that table; the DNA served to infer D and trimming. This table has 100,000 to 150,000 clones, over 65% appearing once. This sequence joins TRBV18 and TRBJ1-3; 7 bases match TRBD1. This clonotype was sampled from a man in his 70s with acute or convalescent COVID-19. The sample taken for sequencing was peripheral blood. CDR3 region: CASSGTAGNTIYF. For the CDR3, the DNA is TGTGCCAGCTCGGGGACAGCTGGAAACACCATATATTTT.